A selection of T cell receptor beta chains follows, all from one sample in a study of shared clonotypes between healthy human individuals. Clones were sequenced by immunoSEQ multiplex PCR, and TCRdb holds only the in-frame ones, with some missing. The repertoire holds about 2.4 million clones, with under 95% as singletons. The source material was naive CD4+ T cells from PBMCs. These receptors originate from a man aged 18 to 30 in good health. Some clones in this sample may be carry-over from other donors' samples. The CDR3 runs from the conserved cysteine through the conserved F or W. The order of the fields is CDR3 length, V gene, clone size, J gene, D gene, CDR3 protein, CDR3 DNA. D genes are given only for firm matches. Rows may omit the clone size; those that give it use once, few, many or a size class.

12	TRBV29-1	-	TRBJ2-3	-	CSVEDPPDTQYF	TGCAGCGTTGAAGATCCGCCTGATACGCAGTATTTT
14	TRBV6-5	-	TRBJ1-3	-	CASSPSALGNTIYF	TGTGCCAGCAGTCCGTCGGCTCTTGGGAACACCATATATTTT
13	TRBV28	-	TRBJ2-6	-	CASRGSGANVLTF	TGTGCCAGCAGGGGGTCCGGGGCCAACGTCCTGACTTTC
15	TRBV9	-	TRBJ2-1	TRBD2	CASGRRGGDYNEQFF	TGTGCCAGCGGGCGGCGGGGAGGGGATTACAATGAGCAGTTCTTC
15	TRBV9	-	TRBJ2-6	-	CASSAGGSGANVLTF	TGTGCCAGCAGCGCCGGAGGCTCTGGGGCCAACGTCCTGACTTTC
14	TRBV10-3	-	TRBJ2-1	TRBD2	CAIATAGDHNEQFF	TGTGCCATCGCAACGGCGGGGGACCACAATGAGCAGTTCTTC
15	TRBV18	-	TRBJ1-5	-	CASSPGRVQNQPQHF	TGTGCCAGCTCACCCGGCAGGGTTCAGAATCAGCCCCAGCATTTT
17	TRBV28	-	TRBJ1-2	TRBD1	CASSELWGATGGGGYTF	TGTGCCAGCAGTGAACTCTGGGGGGCCACAGGGGGCGGTGGCTACACCTTC
13	TRBV28	once	TRBJ1-1	-	CASSLLLNTEAFF	TGTGCCAGCAGTTTATTACTGAACACTGAAGCTTTCTTT
16	TRBV25-1	-	TRBJ2-1	TRBD2	CASSDRLADTYNEQFF	TGTGCCAGCAGTGATAGACTAGCGGATACCTACAATGAGCAGTTCTTC
17	TRBV7-9	-	TRBJ2-5	TRBD2	CASSYGTSGILGETQYF	TGTGCCAGCAGCTACGGGACTAGCGGGATCCTGGGGGAGACCCAGTACTTC